This record covers a single TCR beta chain. Its antigen is still unknown. The data originate from a study of post-analysis software for immune sequencing data. Overall study findings and caveats: With TRBV5-6, TRBV5-1 and TRBV20-1 included, five TRBV segments were more frequent in patients than in controls. Diversity measured as normalized Chao1 was significantly lower in multiple sclerosis patients than in controls.

The V end was cut by 2 bases, the J end by 13 bases, with 13 bases between. Looked up from germline, CDR1 is DFQATT and CDR2 is SNEGSKA (reference sequence). This CDR3 region has 11 residues. Included in the TCR beta cDNA libraries were unique molecular identifiers. There were 1 to 10 million T cells, and roughly 0.5 million cDNA molecules came from them. TCRdb re-called the PCR reads through MiXCR, storing one row per CDR3 protein. Of hundreds of thousands of distinct CDR3 sequences listed, 55% to 70% are singletons. This sequence joins TRBV20-1 and TRBJ2-3; possibly TRBD1 for D (7 bases). This clonotype originated in a girl aged 2-10 years with multiple sclerosis. What was sequenced was blood. The CDR3 loop is CSARSDREEYF. CDR3 nucleotide sequence: TGCAGTGCTAGATCAGACAGGGAGGAGTATTTT.